Listed below are T cell receptor beta chains from one sample, sequenced in a study of CXCR3-negative and CXCR3-positive naive CD8 T cells. TCRdb re-called the 5' RACE reads and shows each CDR3 protein once, DNA omitted. This sample carries 130,000 to 150,000 distinct CDR3 sequences, with approximately 0.27% going to the ten biggest clones. Sample: naive CXCR3+ CD8+ T cells from blood. The origin of the receptors is a human donor in good health. Some clones in this sample may be carry-over from other donors' samples. CDR3s include the opening cysteine and the closing phenylalanine or tryptophan. Each record gives: J gene, V gene, CDR3 protein.

TRBJ1-1	TRBV28	CASSLLGPSDTEAFF
TRBJ1-2	TRBV29-1	CSVEATSTNYGYTF
TRBJ2-2	TRBV29-1	CSVEPRGPNTGELFF
TRBJ2-1	TRBV29-1	CSVVGNSYNEQFF
TRBJ1-4	TRBV6-6	CASTLGVGNEKLFF
TRBJ2-7	TRBV6-5	CASSDTRFYTGGKGEQYF
TRBJ1-2	TRBV5-4	CASSSWDREDGYTF
TRBJ1-1	TRBV7-9	CASSLIGGGEAEAFF
TRBJ1-5	TRBV29-1	CSVAPGQVGNQPQHF
TRBJ2-2	TRBV6-2/TRBV6-3	CASSYRVETPGELFF
TRBJ2-5	TRBV6-5	CASSYSALRYEYF
TRBJ2-7	TRBV4-1	CASSQGDRLYEQYF
TRBJ2-7	TRBV4-1	CASSQVGLLLQQYF
TRBJ2-5	TRBV4-1	CASSRGQGAQETQYF
TRBJ2-7	TRBV28	CASTPPGSYEQYF
TRBJ2-7	TRBV12-3/TRBV12-4	CASNLLGKTYEQYF
TRBJ2-7	TRBV6-2/TRBV6-3	CGSSYEAIDPYEQYF
TRBJ2-7	TRBV28	CASSLSSSGNYEQYF
TRBJ2-7	TRBV29-1	CSVLWGGRSDEQYF
TRBJ2-1	TRBV11-2	CASSFVRIVPNEQFF
TRBJ2-1	TRBV7-3	CASSSLRGEQFF
TRBJ1-1	TRBV12-3/TRBV12-4	CASSLASRALGEAFF
TRBJ1-1	TRBV7-9	CASRHQSGGNTEAFF
TRBJ1-1	TRBV7-8	CASSLFGGEPEAFF
TRBJ2-7	TRBV14	CASSSLSSYEQHF
TRBJ1-1	TRBV1	CTSSHPAGGTNTEAFF
TRBJ2-7	TRBV29-1	CSAGQGGYEQYF
TRBJ1-1	TRBV20-1	CSARDIDRMNTEAFF
TRBJ2-5	TRBV27	CASSFQPDSTPETQYF
TRBJ2-4	TRBV4-1	CASSQPGSENIQYF
TRBJ2-1	TRBV28	CASSYLSSYNEQFF
TRBJ2-2	TRBV5-1	CASSLGTPGLAVPGELFF